Following are 9 T cell receptor beta chains from one sample sequenced in a study of T cells in Graves' hyperthyroidism and ophthalmopathy. Amplification yielded TCR beta CDR3 regions, with RNA transcripts as the source. The HTBI primer set served for first-round RT-PCR of the TCR CDR3. TCRdb passed the multiplex PCR reads through MiXCR, listing each CDR3 protein once. The table has about 210,000 distinct CDR3 sequences, about 18% seen once. The sequenced sample consisted of blood. Receptors originate from a man between 35 and 55 years old with Graves' hyperthyroidism.

In this sample, this clonotype turned up many times. The chain uses TRBV7-2 and TRBJ2-1; perhaps TRBD2 as D (5 bases). Germline CDR1 is SGHTA and CDR2 is FQGNSA. V lost 7 bases to trimming and J lost 10 bases, with 20 bases between them. CDR3 size: 14 residues. CDR3 sequence (DNA): TGTGCCAGCACCGTTCCCCTTCCTAGCTTCGAGCAGTTCTTC. Its translation: CASTVPLPSFEQFF.

This chain uses TRBV28 with TRBJ1-5; the D is unclear. Germline V lookup: CDR1 MDHEN, CDR2 SYDVKM. The germline V and J ends were trimmed by 5 bases and 9 bases, with 14 bases remaining between them. The CDR3 length is 13 residues. CDR3 in amino acids: CASSLPQSVPQHF. CDR3 coding DNA: TGTGCCAGCAGTCTCCCCCAGAGTGTGCCCCAGCATTTT.

This clonotype has just one count. This rearrangement joins TRBV7-3 to TRBJ2-3; D is perhaps TRBD2 (6 bases). This CDR3 spans 15 amino acids. V lost 2 bases to trimming and J lost 4 bases, with 13 bases between them. Germline V lookup: CDR1 SGHTA, CDR2 FQGTGA. CDR3 nucleotides: TGTGCCAGCAGCTTAGGCGGGACGAGCGCAGATACGCAGTATTTT. This translates into CASSLGGTSADTQYF.

With respect to this clonotype: A much larger clone lies one base from this, so it may be a read error. V usage is TRBV30 and J usage is TRBJ1-5; the D gene is possibly TRBD1 (6 bases). Germline CDR1 reads GTSNPN; CDR2 reads SVGIG (reference sequence). The CDR3 length is 16 residues. V lost 3 bases and J lost 5, with 20 bases in between. The chain's CDR3 is CAWRVQGRGSDQPQHF. CDR3 in DNA: TGTGCCTGGAGGGTACAGGGAAGGGGCTCGGATCAGCCCCAGCATTTT.

The chain employs TRBV9 and TRBJ1-2; D possibly corresponds to TRBD1 (6 bases). The CDR3 runs 15 residues. Germline V CDR1 and CDR2: SGDLS, YYNGEE. Trimming left V 4 bases short and J 7 bases short, with 20 bases between. The CDR3, as DNA: TGTGCCAGCAGCCCCCACCCCGGGGTACAGGGTGGCTACACCTTC. Residues: CASSPHPGVQGGYTF.

This clonotype has ten or more counts. The V and J genes are TRBV6-2 or TRBV6-3 and TRBJ2-7, with 7 bases that match TRBD2. The V and J ends lost 3 bases and 0 bases, in that order; junction bases with no gene match: 14. Germline CDR1 is MNHEY and CDR2 is SVGEGT. The CDR3 contains 18 residues. CDR3 nucleotide sequence: TGTGCCAGCAGTTATTCGGGACCCCTAGCGGCCTTCTCCTACGAGCAGTACTTC. As protein: CASSYSGPLAAFSYEQYF.

Ten or more counts support this clonotype. The V call is TRBV28, the J call TRBJ1-2, with 9 bases matching TRBD1. CDR3 size: 14 residues. V shed 5 bases and J 2 bases; nucleotides not matched to a gene: 3. CDR1 MDHEN and CDR2 SYDVKM come from the germline V gene. The CDR3 spells CASSMGQGNYGYTF. Here the CDR3 DNA reads TGTGCCAGCAGTATGGGACAGGGAAACTATGGCTACACCTTC.

This clonotype was observed at least ten times. The rearrangement links TRBV5-1 to TRBJ2-1; 13 positions match TRBD2. This CDR3 has 14 amino acids. Trimming at V came to 3 bases and at J to 9 bases, leaving 3 bases not matched to a gene. Germline V gene data show CDR1 as SGHRS and CDR2 as YFSETQ. Written as DNA, the CDR3 is TGCGCCAGCAGCTCGGGACTAGCGGGGTCTGAGCAGTTCTTC. As protein: CASSSGLAGSEQFF.

Worth noting for this clonotype: At one of its ends the junction is not consistent with the germline gene, which may arise from a read error. V gene TRBV7-7 combines with J gene TRBJ2-1; D may match TRBD1 or TRBD2 (6 bases each). The CDR3 loop spans 13 amino acids. Germline V gives CDR1 SSHAT, CDR2 FNYEAQ (reference sequence). Here the CDR3 reads CASSLVGGNEQFF. CDR3 nucleotides: TGTGCTAGCAGCTTAGTAGGGGGGAATGAGCAGTTCTTC. Variable domain in full (rest from reference TRBV7-7 and TRBJ2-1): GAGVSQSPRYKVTKRGQDVTLRCDPISSHATLYWYQQALGQGPEFLTYFNYEAQPDKSGLPSDRFSAERPEGSISTLTIQRTEQRDSAMYRCASSLVGGNEQFFGPGTRLTVL.